The source of this T cell receptor (beta chain) is a study of human T cells and chemical hapten exposure. Study background: Sensitization used 2% DPC on about 2 cm by about 2 cm upper inner arm skin. Notes on the study in general: Significantly more large CDR3 similarity clusters were formed by expanded TCRs than by controls.

The J segment lost 1 base and the V segment lost 5 bases, leaving 6 bases of the junction unmatched. Germline CDR1 is SEHNR and CDR2 is FQNEAQ (reference sequence). The CDR3 consists of 15 residues. TCRdb ran MiXCR on the RACE reads and lists one entry per CDR3 protein. The sample lists approximately 320,000 distinct CDR3 sequences; roughly 6% were seen once. The time point: pre-sensitization, week 0. Treatment specified: therapeutic diphenylcyclopropenone sensitization with weekly scalp DPC. This clonotype occurred many times. Its antigen is unknown. The chain combines TRBV7-9 with TRBJ1-1, with 8 bases that match TRBD1. The specimen was whole blood, collected in connection with sensitization to the hapten diphenylcyclopropenone (DPC). The clonotype originates from a woman under 30 with alopecia areata. Some clones in this sample may be carry-over from other donors' samples. CDR3 residues: CASSPTTGANTEAFF. The CDR3 coding sequence is TGTGCCAGCAGCCCGACGACAGGGGCGAACACTGAAGCTTTCTTT.